The next 27 T cell receptor beta chains were all read from a single sample in a study of OX40 agonist ivuxolimab in advanced cancers. The protocol was immunoSEQ multiplex PCR, while the TCRdb copy is restricted to in-frame clones and leaves out a portion. The sample lists under 150,000 clones; 90% to 95% were seen once. The sequences come from CD4+ or CD8+ T cells sorted from blood, collected in a trial of the OX40 agonist ivuxolimab. The receptors were gathered from an adult with an advanced solid tumor such as melanoma, head and neck, liver or kidney cancer.

This clone was counted a single time. The chain recombines TRBV18 with TRBJ1-2, with 8 bases that match TRBD1. J was trimmed by 3 bases and V by 4 bases; bases with no gene match: 1. Germline assignment: CDR1 KGHSH and CDR2 LQKENI. CDR3 length: 13 residues. The CDR3: CASSQGQDYGYTF. The DNA for the CDR3 is TGTGCCAGCTCACAGGGACAGGACTATGGCTACACCTTC.

The rearrangement joins TRBV28 to TRBJ1-5, with TRBD1 as a possible D gene (5 bases). Trimming shortened V by 4 bases and J by 3 bases, and 13 bases separated the two germline ends. The CDR3 loop spans 15 amino acids. Germline CDR1 reads MDHEN; CDR2 reads SYDVKM. The CDR3 protein is CASSSGAGDNQPQHF. The CDR3 coding sequence is TGTGCCAGCAGTTCCGGGGCGGGGGACAATCAGCCCCAGCATTTT.

This clone was observed once. This chain connects TRBV28 to TRBJ2-3, with a weak D call TRBD2 (5 bases). Germline CDR1 reads MDHEN; CDR2 reads SYDVKM. Trimming cost V 2 bases and J 3 bases, with 15 bases left between them. The CDR3 totals 16 residues. For the CDR3, the DNA is TGTGCCAGCAGTTTAAGGCGGCTGGAGGTGACAGATACGCAGTATTTT. Residues: CASSLRRLEVTDTQYF.

The chain combines TRBV2 with TRBJ2-7; 10 bases agree with TRBD2. CDR1 is SNHLY, CDR2 FYNNEI, per germline. The CDR3 consists of 14 residues. With 7 bases clipped from V and 5 bases from J, the junction kept 8 bases outside the gene matches. CDR3: CASTLAGAPHEQYF. The CDR3 DNA reads TGTGCCAGCACTCTAGCGGGGGCTCCCCACGAGCAGTACTTC.

This chain uses TRBV10-1 with TRBJ2-2; no reliable D call. The CDR3 spans 16 residues. Germline V gene data show CDR1 as WNHNN and CDR2 as SYGVQD (reference sequence). The V and J ends lost 10 bases and 4 bases respectively, with 22 bases between them. CDR3 in DNA: TGCGCCACCGTCGTTTGGGGTGAACCATGCACCGGGGAGCTGTTTTTT. It translates to CATVVWGEPCTGELFF.

The rearrangement joins TRBV2 to TRBJ2-5, with D possibly being TRBD1 (5 bases). Trimming stripped 3 bases from V and 5 bases from J, with 13 bases between. The CDR3 sequence is 14 residues long. Germline CDR1 is SNHLY and CDR2 is FYNNEI. CDR3 residues: CASSDLSPGETQYF. Written as DNA, the CDR3 is TGTGCCAGCAGTGATTTAAGCCCAGGGGAGACCCAGTACTTC.

The chain carries TRBV28 and TRBJ1-4; 10 nucleotides match TRBD1. V dropped 6 bases and J dropped 8; count of bases not matched to a gene: 6. Germline values: CDR1 MDHEN, CDR2 SYDVKM. The CDR3 loop spans 14 amino acids. CDR3 DNA sequence: TGTGCCAGCAGCAAGGACAGGGGGAGGGAAAAACTGTTTTTT. Amino acids: CASSKDRGREKLFF. Filled out from reference TRBV28 and TRBJ1-4, the complete variable domain reads DVKVTQSSRYLVKRTGEKVFLECVQDMDHENMFWYRQDPGLGLRLIYFSYDVKMKEKGDIPEGYSVSREKKERFSLILESASTNQTSMYLCASSKDRGREKLFFGSGTQLSVL.

The V call is TRBV9, the J call TRBJ2-5; possibly TRBD2 for D (6 bases). The CDR3 contains 17 residues. Germline loops: CDR1 SGDLS, CDR2 YYNGEE. Trimming removed 0 bases from V and 5 bases from J, with 20 bases in between. CDR3 amino acids: CASSVGSRRGGSETQYF. CDR3 nucleotides: TGTGCCAGCAGCGTAGGGTCCCGGAGGGGCGGATCTGAGACCCAGTACTTC.

This clone was seen just once. The rearrangement links TRBV28 to TRBJ1-2, with D tentatively TRBD1 (6 bases). The CDR3 runs 16 residues. V lost 7 bases to trimming and J lost 5 bases, with 23 bases between them. CDR1 is MDHEN and CDR2 is SYDVKM in the germline V gene. CDR3 nucleotide sequence: TGTGCCAGCACCACGAACTTCGGACAGCGTCGATATGGCTACACCTTC. Residues: CASTTNFGQRRYGYTF.

The gene calls are TRBV4-2 and TRBJ2-3, with 7 bases matching TRBD1. The CDR3 is made up of 17 amino acids. Germline lookup yields CDR1 LGHNA and CDR2 YNFKEQ. Losses at the gene ends were 1 base for V and 1 base for J; bases not matched to a gene: 8. Here the CDR3 DNA reads TGTGCCAGCAGCCAAGCCGAAATAACAGGGGGCACAGATACGCAGTATTTT. Its translation: CASSQAEITGGTDTQYF.

This chain joins TRBV27 and TRBJ1-6, with no clear D. The V end was cut by 5 bases, the J end by 6 bases, with 8 bases between. This CDR3 is 13 amino acids long. Germline-derived CDR1 and CDR2 are MNHEY and SMNVEV (reference sequence). The CDR3 here is CASSVGLNSPLHF. CDR3 bases: TGTGCCAGCAGTGTAGGACTTAATTCACCCCTCCACTTT.

The chain combines TRBV4-1 with TRBJ2-7; 13 positions agree with TRBD2. CDR1 MGHRA and CDR2 YSYEKL come from the germline V gene. CDR3 length: 16 residues. V was clipped by 1 base and J by 3 bases; unmatched bases: 3. The CDR3 loop reads CASSQGGTSGNYEQYF. The DNA for the CDR3 is TGCGCCAGCAGCCAAGGCGGGACTAGCGGGAACTACGAGCAGTACTTC.

This clone is a singleton in its sample. The rearrangement links TRBV18 to TRBJ2-5, with D unresolved. Looked up from germline, CDR1 is KGHSH and CDR2 is LQKENI. This CDR3 has 13 amino acids. V was pared by 2 bases and J by 5 bases, with 9 bases between. CDR3 sequence (DNA): TGTGCCAGCTCACCATCGGACGGGGAGACCCAGTACTTC. It is translated as CASSPSDGETQYF.

This chain joins TRBV18 and TRBJ1-4, with TRBD1 identical over 8 bases. V trimming: 4 bases; J trimming: 7 bases; junction bases outside the gene matches: 5. Germline V gene sequence: CDR1 KGHSH, CDR2 LQKENI. CDR3 length equals 14 residues. The CDR3 protein is CASSLGQGSEKLFF. The CDR3 coding sequence is TGTGCCAGCTCACTTGGACAGGGAAGTGAAAAACTGTTTTTT.

This chain uses TRBV5-1 with TRBJ2-2; D may be TRBD2 (6 bases). V was trimmed by 4 bases and J by 7 bases, leaving 14 bases between them. Germline-derived CDR1 and CDR2 are SGHRS and YFSETQ. This CDR3 region has 14 residues. CDR3 nucleotides: TGCGCCAGCAGCCTTGCGGGGTTCGGCGGGGAGCTGTTTTTT. Translating it yields CASSLAGFGGELFF.

The V call is TRBV9, the J call TRBJ1-2; D is uncertain. The length of the CDR3 is 15 residues. Trimming took 7 bases from V and 4 from J, leaving 20 bases between them. The V gene's germline CDR1 is SGDLS and CDR2 YYNGEE. The CDR3 sequence is CASDNSLTGFYGYTF. The CDR3 coding sequence is TGTGCCAGCGACAATTCTCTCACGGGGTTCTATGGCTACACCTTC. Together with reference TRBV9 and TRBJ1-2, the CDR3 gives the full variable domain: DSGVTQTPKHLITATGQRVTLRCSPRSGDLSVYWYQQSLDQGLQFLIQYYNGEERAKGNILERFSAQQFPDLHSELNLSSLELGDSALYFCASDNSLTGFYGYTFGSGTRLTVV.

Here the CDR3 reads CASSIEGAATEAFF. The CDR3 nucleotides are TGTGCCAGTAGTATAGAGGGGGCCGCCACTGAAGCTTTCTTT. The chain couples TRBV19 to TRBJ1-1, with a possible D match to TRBD1 (6 bases). Per the germline V gene, CDR1 is LNHDA and CDR2 is SQIVND (reference sequence). V was clipped by 0 bases and J by 4 bases, with 9 bases between them. The CDR3 is 14 residues long.

Comments on this clone: Additional DNA sequences in this sample encode the identical CDR3. The V call is TRBV6-5, the J call TRBJ2-7, with unresolved D. This CDR3 spans 11 amino acids. Germline V gene lookup returns CDR1 MNHEY and CDR2 SVGAGI. V was clipped by 6 bases and J by 4 bases, with 7 bases between them. CDR3 nucleotide sequence: TGTGCCAGCAGCCCCCTATACGAGCAGTACTTC. This sequence encodes CASSPLYEQYF.

The chain links TRBV2 to TRBJ2-6; D perhaps matches TRBD1 (6 bases). Trimming pared 6 bases from V and 0 bases from J, leaving 15 bases between. Germline V gene data show CDR1 as SNHLY and CDR2 as FYNNEI. The CDR3 has 17 amino acids. This chain's CDR3 is CASSLRTVPSGANVLTF. The CDR3 bases are TGTGCCAGCAGCCTTCGGACAGTCCCCTCTGGGGCCAACGTCCTGACTTTC.

Turning to this clone: An end of the junction differs from the germline gene, which may be a read error. The chain links TRBV7-8 to TRBJ1-2, with a weak D call TRBD1 (5 bases). CDR1 is SGHVS and CDR2 is FQNEAQ in the germline V gene. The CDR3 is made up of 15 amino acids. Here the CDR3 reads CASSPQFTPGPHLSF. The CDR3 bases are TGTGCCAGCAGCCCACAATTTACGCCGGGGCCCCATTTATCCTTC. Drawing the rest from reference TRBV7-8 and TRBJ1-2, the complete variable domain is GAGVSQSPRYKVAKRGQDVALRCDPISGHVSLFWYQQALGQGPEFLTYFQNEAQLDKSGLPSDRFFAERPEGSVSTLKIQRTQQEDSAVYLCASSPQFTPGPHLSFGSGTRLTVV.

The chain recombines TRBV5-1 with TRBJ1-3; no definite D call. The germline gives CDR1 SGHRS, CDR2 YFSETQ. Trimming cost V 0 bases and J 0 bases, with 7 bases left between them. CDR3 size: 15 residues. CDR3 region: CASSLDGSSGNTIYF. DNA of the CDR3: TGCGCCAGCAGCTTGGACGGAAGCTCTGGAAACACCATATATTTT.

Worth noting for this clone: The identical CDR3 is also encoded by other nucleotide sequences in the sample. CDR3 sequence reads: CASSLSDTQYF. For the CDR3, the DNA is TGTGCCAGCAGTTTGTCGGATACGCAGTATTTT. V is TRBV28 and J is TRBJ2-3; no reliable D call. The germline CDR1 and CDR2 sequences are MDHEN and SYDVKM. This CDR3 region has 11 residues. V gave up 3 bases and J gave up 6 bases, with 4 bases separating them.

The rearrangement joins TRBV7-2 to TRBJ1-2; D is possibly TRBD1 (5 bases). This CDR3 comprises 14 residues. In germline, CDR1 is SGHTA, CDR2 FQGNSA. Trimming removed 1 base at V and 8 bases at J, with 14 bases between. CDR3 coding DNA: TGTGCCAGCAGCTTAGACGCGAGGCGGGGGGGCTACACCTTC. Residues: CASSLDARRGGYTF.

The rearrangement links TRBV5-4 to TRBJ2-7, with a tentative D call TRBD1 (6 bases). Trimming stripped 4 bases from V and 5 bases from J, with 13 bases between. This CDR3 is 13 amino acids long. Germline CDR1 is SGHNT and CDR2 is YYREEE (reference sequence). The CDR3 region is CASSQVQGDEQYF. The CDR3 region has the DNA TGTGCCAGCAGCCAAGTACAGGGAGACGAGCAGTACTTC.

The chain is built from TRBV6-6 and TRBJ2-6, with no clear D. In germline, CDR1 is MNHNY, CDR2 SVGAGI (reference sequence). The CDR3 totals 16 residues. V was clipped by 1 base and J by 8 bases, with 15 bases between them. The CDR3 sequence is CASSYFVNPLTNVLTF. CDR3 bases: TGTGCCAGCAGTTACTTTGTGAACCCCTTAACCAACGTCCTGACTTTC.

The V gene is TRBV9, the J gene TRBJ2-4; either TRBD1 or TRBD2 may supply D (5 bases each). Per germline, CDR1 SGDLS and CDR2 YYNGEE. This CDR3 is built from 15 residues. The V end lost 7 bases, the J end lost 1 base, and 15 bases lay between the germline ends. The CDR3 DNA reads as TGTGCCAGCGGCCGTGGGTGGGGGGCCAAAAACATTCAGTACTTC. Translated: CASGRGWGAKNIQYF.

The chain couples TRBV5-1 to TRBJ2-7; D remains unclear. In germline, CDR1 is SGHRS, CDR2 YFSETQ. CDR3 length: 14 residues. Trimming shortened V by 4 bases and J by 5 bases, and 16 bases separated the two germline ends. CDR3 residues: CASSAPGPRDEQYF. The CDR3 bases are TGCGCCAGCAGCGCTCCGGGTCCAAGGGACGAGCAGTACTTC.